These 14 T cell receptor beta chains were sequenced from one sample in a study of T cells in women clearing cervical HPV infection. Only in-frame clones appear in the TCRdb table, and some are missing; sequencing was by immunoSEQ multiplex PCR. This sample's table has 23,000 or so clones. What was sequenced was blood buffy coat. The origin of the receptors is a woman aged 18 to 75 with a cervical HPV16 infection that either progressed to CIN3+ or cleared (not recorded which).

On this clone: The read terminates 3 residues before the CDR3 end, so the remaining end is supplied by the germline J gene. The V call is TRBV6-1, the J call TRBJ1-5, with D uncertain. V shed 1 base and J shed 7 bases, with 14 bases lying between them. The germline gives CDR1 MNHNS, CDR2 SASEGT. This CDR3 spans 15 amino acids. The part of the CDR3 DNA that was read is TGTGCCAGCAGTGAAGGGGCCAGAACGAGGCAGCCC. Amino acids: CASSEGARTRQP. The CDR3 in its entirety is CASSEGARTRQPQHF.

The CDR3 spells CASSHSGRGDEQYF. CDR3 bases read: TGTGCCAGCAGCCATAGCGGGAGAGGAGACGAG. The gene calls are TRBV12-3 or TRBV12-4 and TRBJ2-7; 9 bases map to TRBD2. The CDR3 is cut off 3 residues early in the read; its end comes from the germline J gene. V was pared by 6 bases and J by 5 bases, with 8 bases of the junction left unmatched. This CDR3 comprises 14 residues.

As concerns this clone: The sequenced fragment ends 3 residues before the CDR3 boundary, so the rest is inferred from the germline J gene. The chain couples TRBV20-1 to TRBJ2-1; 7 bases are shared with TRBD2. The CDR3 consists of 14 residues. Germline V CDR1 and CDR2: DFQATT, SNEGSKA (reference sequence). J gave up 5 bases and V 6 bases, and 10 bases lay outside the gene matches. Partial CDR3 DNA: TGCAGTGCCCCGGTGGGGGGGGATAACAATGAG. It translates to CSAPVGGDNNE. The complete CDR3 reads CSAPVGGDNNEQFF.

Turning to this clone: From the germline J gene comes the end of the CDR3, since the read stops 3 residues before it. The chain joins TRBV2 to TRBJ2-1; 11 nucleotides agree with TRBD2. This CDR3 has 14 residues. V lost 8 bases, J lost 9 bases, and 9 bases stayed unmatched. Germline V lookup: CDR1 SNHLY, CDR2 FYNNEI. The part of the CDR3 DNA that was read is TGTGCCAGCTCCGCTAGCGGGAGGCCGGGTGAG. Its protein product is CASSASGRPGE. The full CDR3 is CASSASGRPGEQFF.

With respect to this clone: The CDR3 is cut off 3 residues early in the read; its end comes from the germline J gene. The chain uses TRBV28 and TRBJ2-5; 12 nucleotides agree with TRBD1. Germline CDR1 reads MDHEN; CDR2 reads SYDVKM. This CDR3 contains 15 residues. The V gene end was trimmed by 4 bases and the J gene end by 5 bases; junction bases not matched to a gene: 5. The CDR3 reads CASSYGTGGGETQYF. The DNA read from the CDR3 is TGTGCCAGCAGTTACGGGACAGGGGGCGGGGAGACC. The complete variable domain, with remaining parts taken from reference TRBV28 and TRBJ2-5, reads DVKVTQSSRYLVKRTGEKVFLECVQDMDHENMFWYRQDPGLGLRLIYFSYDVKMKEKGDIPEGYSVSREKKERFSLILESASTNQTSMYLCASSYGTGGGETQYFGPGTRLLVL.

CDR3 sequence reads: CASGTGPFYGYTF. The DNA read from the CDR3 is TGTGCCAGCGGGACAGGGCCTTTTTATGGC. The chain recombines TRBV7-9 with TRBJ1-2; 9 bases line up with TRBD1. The read gets to within 3 residues of the CDR3 end, and the germline J gene fills in the rest. There are 13 residues in the CDR3. Germline CDR1 and CDR2: SEHNR and FQNEAQ (reference sequence). Trimming cost V 8 bases and J 5 bases; bases outside gene matches: 6.

A remark on this clone: From the germline J gene comes the end of the CDR3, since the read stops 3 residues before it. The chain carries TRBV28 and TRBJ2-3; tentative D call: TRBD2 (5 bases). Trimming pared 2 bases from V and 6 bases from J, leaving 15 bases between. The CDR3 totals 15 residues. Germline CDR1 is MDHEN and CDR2 is SYDVKM. The sequenced CDR3 bases are TGTGCCAGCAGTTTAATAGCTCCTCCGGGGGATACG. Translating it yields CASSLIAPPGDT. The full CDR3 protein reads CASSLIAPPGDTQYF.

This clone ranks as medium-sized in terms of frequency. Coverage ceases 3 residues before the CDR3 finishes, and the germline J gene fills in the end. The chain couples TRBV6-2 or TRBV6-3 to TRBJ2-7; possible D gene TRBD2, 6 bases. CDR3 length equals 15 residues. V was shortened by 3 bases and J by 3 bases, with 15 bases between the two germline ends. CDR1 MNHEY and CDR2 SVGEGT come from the germline V gene. CDR3 amino acids: CASSYRLAIYYEQYF. The part of the CDR3 DNA that was read is TGTGCCAGCAGTTATCGCCTAGCGATCTACTACGAG.

Details on this clone: From the germline J gene comes the end of the CDR3, since the read stops 3 residues before it. The rearrangement uses TRBV7-2 and TRBJ2-7, with D tentatively TRBD1 (6 bases). Germline V gene data show CDR1 as SGHTA and CDR2 as FQGNSA. Trimming took off 5 bases at V and 2 bases at J, with 13 bases between the two ends. The CDR3 has 14 amino acids. CDR3 DNA (partial): TGTGCCAGCAGCCTCAGACAGGCCCCCTACGAG. Its protein product is CASSLRQAPYE. The CDR3 reads in full as CASSLRQAPYEQYF.

Concerning this clone itself: The missing CDR3 end, 3 residues past where the read stops, is filled in from the germline J gene. The chain combines TRBV20-1 with TRBJ2-3; TRBD2 matches at 8 bases. V dropped 7 bases and J dropped 7; count of bases not matched to a gene: 16. The CDR3 is 15 residues long. Germline CDR1 is DFQATT and CDR2 is SNEGSKA (reference sequence). CDR3 DNA (partial): TGCAGTGTTCCGGGACTAGGGAATCCCATGAATACG. It yields the protein CSVPGLGNPMNT. The CDR3 as a whole reads CSVPGLGNPMNTQYF.

Points on this clone: The read halts 3 residues ahead of the CDR3 end, with the missing end drawn from the germline J gene. The V gene is TRBV19, the J gene TRBJ2-1; 10 bases match TRBD2. The CDR3 extends over 17 amino acids. In germline, CDR1 is LNHDA, CDR2 SQIVND (reference sequence). V lost 2 bases and J lost 4; bases outside the gene matches: 8. The CDR3 DNA, read in part, is TGTGCCAGTAGTATAAGCGTCCCTAGCGGGAGATACAATGAG. Encoded protein: CASSISVPSGRYNE. The whole CDR3 sequence is CASSISVPSGRYNEQFF.

Concerning this clone: At one of its ends the junction is not consistent with the germline gene, which may arise from a read error. The read stops 3 residues short of the end of the CDR3; the missing end is completed from the germline J gene. This chain connects TRBV7-2 to TRBJ2-1; a possible D gene is TRBD2 (6 bases). Germline assignment: CDR1 SGHTA and CDR2 FQGNSA. CDR3 size: 15 residues. This CDR3 reads CASSLARGTYNEQFF. Partial CDR3 DNA: TGTGCCAGCAGCCTAGCGAGGGGTACCTACAATGAG.

With regard to this clone: The read terminates 3 residues before the CDR3 end, so the remaining end is supplied by the germline J gene. The V and J genes are TRBV4-1 and TRBJ2-1; TRBD1 is a possible D gene (5 bases). The CDR3 is 16 residues long. Germline assignment: CDR1 MGHRA and CDR2 YSYEKL. V lost 1 base to trimming and J lost 0 bases, with 10 bases between them. This CDR3 is CASSQVGASSYNEQFF. The covered CDR3 bases are TGCGCCAGCAGCCAAGTTGGGGCGAGCTCCTACAATGAG.

With regard to this clone: The DNA ends 3 residues before the CDR3 does, and the rest of the CDR3 is filled in from the germline J gene. The chain combines TRBV5-1 with TRBJ1-1; no clear D gene. Trimming shortened V by 0 bases and J by 0 bases, and 9 bases separated the two germline ends. In germline, CDR1 is SGHRS, CDR2 YFSETQ. The CDR3 totals 15 residues. The CDR3 loop reads CASSLAGSMNTEAFF. The DNA read from the CDR3 is TGCGCCAGCAGCTTGGCAGGCAGTATGAACACTGAA.